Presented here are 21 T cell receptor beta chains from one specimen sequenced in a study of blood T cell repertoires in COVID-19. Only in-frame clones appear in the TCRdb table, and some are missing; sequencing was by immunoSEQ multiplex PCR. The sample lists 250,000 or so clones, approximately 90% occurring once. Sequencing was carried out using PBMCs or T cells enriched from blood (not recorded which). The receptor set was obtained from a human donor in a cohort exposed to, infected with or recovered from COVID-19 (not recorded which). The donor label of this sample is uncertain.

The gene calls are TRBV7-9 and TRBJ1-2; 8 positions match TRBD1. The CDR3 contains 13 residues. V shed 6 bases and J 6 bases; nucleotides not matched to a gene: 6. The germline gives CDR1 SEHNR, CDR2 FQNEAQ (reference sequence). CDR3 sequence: CASSRQGSDGYTF. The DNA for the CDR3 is TGTGCCAGCAGTAGACAGGGGTCCGATGGCTACACCTTC.

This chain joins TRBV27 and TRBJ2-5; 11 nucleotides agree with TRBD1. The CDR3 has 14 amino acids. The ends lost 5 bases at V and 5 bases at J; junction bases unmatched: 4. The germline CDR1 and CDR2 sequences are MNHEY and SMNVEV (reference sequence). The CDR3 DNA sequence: TGTGCCAGCAGTACCGGGGACAGGGGGGAGACCCAGTACTTC. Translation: CASSTGDRGETQYF.

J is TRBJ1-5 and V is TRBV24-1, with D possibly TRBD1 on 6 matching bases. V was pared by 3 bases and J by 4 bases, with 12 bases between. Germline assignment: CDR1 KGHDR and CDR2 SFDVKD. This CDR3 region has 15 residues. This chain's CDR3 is CATSDNRAANQPQHF. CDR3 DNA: TGTGCCACCAGTGATAACAGGGCAGCGAATCAGCCCCAGCATTTT.

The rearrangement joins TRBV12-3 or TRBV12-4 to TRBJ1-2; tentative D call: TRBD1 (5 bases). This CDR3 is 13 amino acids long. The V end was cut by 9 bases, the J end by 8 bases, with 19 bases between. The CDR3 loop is CASSLIEGEGYTF. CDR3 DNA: TGTGCCAGTTCCTTGATCGAAGGGGAAGGCTACACCTTC.

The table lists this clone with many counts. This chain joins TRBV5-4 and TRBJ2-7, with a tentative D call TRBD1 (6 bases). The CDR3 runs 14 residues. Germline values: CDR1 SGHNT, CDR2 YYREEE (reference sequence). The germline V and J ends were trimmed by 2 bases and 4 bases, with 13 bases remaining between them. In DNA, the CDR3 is TGTGCCAGCAGCTTACCAGGGGATAAATACGAGCAGTACTTC. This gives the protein CASSLPGDKYEQYF.

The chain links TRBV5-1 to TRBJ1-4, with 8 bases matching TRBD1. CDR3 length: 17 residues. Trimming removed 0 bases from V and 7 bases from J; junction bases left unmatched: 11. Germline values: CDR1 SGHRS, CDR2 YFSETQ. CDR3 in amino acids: CASSLGQGALSVEKLFF. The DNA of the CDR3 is TGCGCCAGCAGCTTGGGGCAGGGGGCGCTCAGCGTTGAAAAACTGTTTTTT.

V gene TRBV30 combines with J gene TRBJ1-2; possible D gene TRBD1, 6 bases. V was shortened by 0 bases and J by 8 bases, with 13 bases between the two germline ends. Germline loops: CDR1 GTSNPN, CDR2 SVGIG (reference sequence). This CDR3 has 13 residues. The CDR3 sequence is CAWSVQGSQGYTF. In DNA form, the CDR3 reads TGTGCCTGGAGTGTACAGGGAAGTCAGGGCTACACCTTC.

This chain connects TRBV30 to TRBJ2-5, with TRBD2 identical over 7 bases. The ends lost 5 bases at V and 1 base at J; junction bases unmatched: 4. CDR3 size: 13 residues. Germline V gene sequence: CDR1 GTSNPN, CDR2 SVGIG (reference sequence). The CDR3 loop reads CAWLLAGQETQYF. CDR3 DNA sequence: TGTGCCTGGCTCTTAGCGGGCCAAGAGACCCAGTACTTC. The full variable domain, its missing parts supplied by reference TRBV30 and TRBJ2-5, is SQTIHQWPATLVQPVGSPLSLECTVEGTSNPNLYWYRQAAGRGLQLLFYSVGIGQISSEVPQNLSASRPQDRQFILSSKKLLLSDSGFYLCAWLLAGQETQYFGPGTRLLVL.

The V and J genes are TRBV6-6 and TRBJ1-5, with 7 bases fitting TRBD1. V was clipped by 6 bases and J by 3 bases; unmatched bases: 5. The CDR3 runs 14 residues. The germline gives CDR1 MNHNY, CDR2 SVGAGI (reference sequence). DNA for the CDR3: TGTGCCAGCAGGGGACAGTTAATCAATCAGCCCCAGCATTTT. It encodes CASRGQLINQPQHF.

CDR3 DNA sequence: TGTGCCAGTCGTAAAGCAATGGGGAGACAGGGGAGGACTGAAGCTTTCTTT. Protein product: CASRKAMGRQGRTEAFF. The gene calls are TRBV19 and TRBJ1-1; 8 nucleotides match TRBD1. CDR1 is LNHDA, CDR2 SQIVND, per germline (reference sequence). Trimming took 8 bases from V and 5 from J; bases not matched to a gene: 19. This CDR3 comprises 17 residues.

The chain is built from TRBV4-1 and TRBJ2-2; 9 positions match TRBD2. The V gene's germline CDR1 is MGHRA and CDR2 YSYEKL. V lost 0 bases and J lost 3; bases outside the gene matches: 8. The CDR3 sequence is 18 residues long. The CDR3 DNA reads TGCGCCAGCAGCCAAGAGGTCAGGGCGGGGGGGTACACCGGGGAGCTGTTTTTT. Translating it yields CASSQEVRAGGYTGELFF.

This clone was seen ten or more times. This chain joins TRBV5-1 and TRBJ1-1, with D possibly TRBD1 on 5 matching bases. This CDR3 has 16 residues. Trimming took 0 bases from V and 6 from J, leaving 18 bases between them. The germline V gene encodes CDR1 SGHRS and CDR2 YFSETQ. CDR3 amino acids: CASSLEQGGYSAEAFF. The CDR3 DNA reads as TGCGCCAGCAGCTTGGAGCAGGGAGGATATTCGGCTGAAGCTTTCTTT. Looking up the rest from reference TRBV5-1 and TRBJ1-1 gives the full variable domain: KAGVTQTPRYLIKTRGQQVTLSCSPISGHRSVSWYQQTPGQGLQFLFEYFSETQRNKGNFPGRFSGRQFSNSRSEMNVSTLELGDSALYLCASSLEQGGYSAEAFFGQGTRLTVV.

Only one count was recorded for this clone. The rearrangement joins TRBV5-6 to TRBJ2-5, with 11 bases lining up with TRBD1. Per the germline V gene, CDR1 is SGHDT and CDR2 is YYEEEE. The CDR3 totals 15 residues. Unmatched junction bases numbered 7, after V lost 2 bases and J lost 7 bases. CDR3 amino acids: CASSLGQGATRTQYF. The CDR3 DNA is TGTGCCAGCAGCTTAGGACAGGGGGCTACAAGGACCCAGTACTTC.

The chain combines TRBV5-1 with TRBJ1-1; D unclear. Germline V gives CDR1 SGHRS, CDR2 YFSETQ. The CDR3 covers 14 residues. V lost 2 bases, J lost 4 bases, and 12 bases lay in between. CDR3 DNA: TGCGCCAGCAGCTTCAACCGGGGAGGCACTGAAGCTTTCTTT. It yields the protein CASSFNRGGTEAFF.

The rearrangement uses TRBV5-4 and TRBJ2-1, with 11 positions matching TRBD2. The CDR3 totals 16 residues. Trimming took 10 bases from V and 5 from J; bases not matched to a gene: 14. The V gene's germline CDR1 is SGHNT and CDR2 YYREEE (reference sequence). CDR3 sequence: CAAVNAGLAENNEQFF. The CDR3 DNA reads TGTGCCGCCGTTAATGCGGGACTAGCGGAGAACAATGAGCAGTTCTTC.

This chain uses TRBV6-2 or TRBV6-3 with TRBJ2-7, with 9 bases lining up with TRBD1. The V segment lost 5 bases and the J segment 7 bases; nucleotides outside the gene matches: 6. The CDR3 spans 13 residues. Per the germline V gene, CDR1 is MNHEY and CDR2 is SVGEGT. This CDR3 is CASSAGQGPEQYF. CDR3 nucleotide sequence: TGTGCCAGCAGTGCCGGACAGGGGCCAGAGCAGTACTTC.

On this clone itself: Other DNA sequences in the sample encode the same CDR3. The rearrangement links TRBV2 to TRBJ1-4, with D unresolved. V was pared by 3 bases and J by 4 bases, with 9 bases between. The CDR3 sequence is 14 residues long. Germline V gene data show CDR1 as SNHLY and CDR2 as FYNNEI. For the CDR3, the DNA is TGTGCCAGCAGTGATCGGGGAGGTAATGAAAAACTGTTTTTT. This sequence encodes CASSDRGGNEKLFF. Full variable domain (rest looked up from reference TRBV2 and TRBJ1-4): EPEVTQTPSHQVTQMGQEVILRCVPISNHLYFYWYRQILGQKVEFLVSFYNNEISEKSEIFDDQFSVERPDGSNFTLKIRSTKLEDSAMYFCASSDRGGNEKLFFGSGTQLSVL.

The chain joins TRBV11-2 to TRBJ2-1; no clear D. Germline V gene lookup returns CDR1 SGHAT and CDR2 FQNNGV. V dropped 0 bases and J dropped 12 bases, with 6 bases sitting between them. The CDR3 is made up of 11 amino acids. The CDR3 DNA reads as TGTGCCAGCAGCTTAGAACGGGTGCAGTTCTTC. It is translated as CASSLERVQFF. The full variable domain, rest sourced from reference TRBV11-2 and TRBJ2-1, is EAGVAQSPRYKIIEKRQSVAFWCNPISGHATLYWYQQILGQGPKLLIQFQNNGVVDDSQLPKDRFSAERLKGVDSTLKIQPAKLEDSAVYLCASSLERVQFFGPGTRLTVL.

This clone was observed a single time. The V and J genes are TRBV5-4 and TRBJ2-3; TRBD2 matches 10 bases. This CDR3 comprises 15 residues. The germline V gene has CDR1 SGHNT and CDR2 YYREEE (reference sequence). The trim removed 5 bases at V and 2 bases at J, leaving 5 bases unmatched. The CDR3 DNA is TGTGCCAGCAGTCAACTAGCGGGGATCACAGATACGCAGTATTTT. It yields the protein CASSQLAGITDTQYF.

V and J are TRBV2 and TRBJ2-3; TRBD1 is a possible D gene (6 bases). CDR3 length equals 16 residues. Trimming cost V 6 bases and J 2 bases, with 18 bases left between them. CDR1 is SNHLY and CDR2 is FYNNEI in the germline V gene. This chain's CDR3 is CASSADSRVYTDTQYF. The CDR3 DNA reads TGTGCCAGCAGCGCGGACAGCCGAGTATACACAGATACGCAGTATTTT.

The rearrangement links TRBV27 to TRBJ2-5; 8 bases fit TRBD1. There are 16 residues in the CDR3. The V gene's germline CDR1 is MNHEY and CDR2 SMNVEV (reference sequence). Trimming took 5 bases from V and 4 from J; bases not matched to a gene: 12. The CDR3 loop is CASSPRQGPPRETQYF. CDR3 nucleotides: TGTGCCAGCAGTCCACGACAGGGGCCCCCCCGAGAGACCCAGTACTTC.